Listed here are 2 T cell receptor beta chains from one sample, sequenced in a study of T cell changes during pregnancy in multiple sclerosis. The repertoire was sequenced with immunoSEQ multiplex PCR; TCRdb's copy has only in-frame clones and lacks some. The sample lists 75,000 to 100,000 clones; over 80% were seen once. The source material was peripheral blood, sampled after pregnancy. These receptors all stem from a female donor with multiple sclerosis, enrolled in a pregnancy study.

The V gene is TRBV19, the J gene TRBJ1-2, with D perhaps TRBD1 (6 bases). Trimming shortened V by 0 bases and J by 8 bases, and 13 bases separated the two germline ends. The CDR3 has 14 residues. Germline V gene data show CDR1 as LNHDA and CDR2 as SQIVND (reference sequence). The CDR3 spells CASSIEAGAAGYTF. CDR3 nucleotides: TGTGCCAGTAGTATAGAGGCAGGGGCAGCAGGCTACACCTTC.

Only one count was recorded for this clone. The genes are TRBV7-3 and TRBJ2-4; a weak D match, TRBD2 (6 bases). Between the trimmed V and J ends, which lost 1 base and 6 bases, there was a span of 7 bases. Germline CDR1 is SGHTA and CDR2 is FQGTGA. The CDR3 runs 13 residues. As DNA, the CDR3 is TGTGCCAGCAGCTTAAGCGGGGCAAACATTCAGTACTTC. Its protein product is CASSLSGANIQYF.